The 17 T cell receptor beta chains below were found in one sample sequenced in a study of cytomegalovirus exposure and HLA in healthy donors (dated by TCRdb to between 2016 and 2019). The method was the immunoSEQ multiplex PCR assay. For the multiplex PCR, a mixture combining 60 forward primers for TCR Vbeta segments and 13 reverse primers for TCR Jbeta segments was used. TCRdb took over this immuneACCESS table, retaining in-frame rearrangements with V and J assigned. Such tables are incomplete; in checked studies, under half of the missing clones stem from an unresolved V gene, and the remainder is unexplained. The sample includes some 220,000 clones, with just under 80% observed a single time. In total, the top ten clones hold 0.45% to 0.5% of the sample. Input material: PBMCs. Receptors originate from a boy under 18 in good health and CMV-seronegative.

The chain has TRBV7-9 and TRBJ1-1; D remains ambiguous. Germline CDR1 and CDR2: SEHNR and FQNEAQ (reference sequence). Trimming took off 1 base at V and 4 bases at J, with 13 bases between the two ends. This CDR3 comprises 15 residues. CDR3 residues: CASSLGMGEGTEAFF. The CDR3 nucleotides are TGTGCCAGCAGCTTAGGAATGGGCGAGGGCACTGAAGCTTTCTTT. The full variable domain, completed using reference TRBV7-9 and TRBJ1-1, is DTGVSQNPRHKITKRGQNVTFRCDPISEHNRLYWYRQTLGQGPEFLTYFQNEAQLEKSRLLSDRFSAERPKGSFSTLEIQRTEQGDSAMYLCASSLGMGEGTEAFFGQGTRLTVV.

The rearrangement uses TRBV6-6 and TRBJ1-2, with D tentatively TRBD1 (6 bases). Germline assignment: CDR1 MNHNY and CDR2 SVGAGI (reference sequence). CDR3 length equals 12 residues. V lost 5 bases, J lost 2 bases, and 6 bases lay in between. CDR3 protein: CASSRGNYGYTF. The CDR3 DNA reads as TGTGCCAGCAGTAGGGGGAACTATGGCTACACCTTC.

The rearrangement links TRBV7-6 to TRBJ2-1; 9 nucleotides match TRBD1. The germline V gene encodes CDR1 SGHVS and CDR2 FNYEAQ. This CDR3 contains 15 residues. Unmatched junction bases numbered 6, after V lost 5 bases and J lost 4 bases. The CDR3 reads CASSRGTGNYNEQFF. In nucleotides, the CDR3 is TGTGCCAGCAGCCGGGGGACAGGGAATTACAATGAGCAGTTCTTC.

This rearrangement joins TRBV30 to TRBJ1-5; D is ambiguous. From germline, CDR1 is GTSNPN and CDR2 SVGIG (reference sequence). The V end lost 0 bases, the J end lost 5 bases, and 8 bases lay between the germline ends. CDR3 length: 13 amino acids. The CDR3 DNA is TGTGCCTGGAGTGTTGTGGCGGATCAGCCCCAGCATTTT. Its protein is CAWSVVADQPQHF.

The chain links TRBV5-4 to TRBJ2-7, with 9 bases identical to TRBD1. The V gene's germline CDR1 is SGHNT and CDR2 YYREEE (reference sequence). The J segment lost 0 bases and the V segment lost 3 bases, leaving 4 bases of the junction unmatched. The CDR3 loop spans 15 amino acids. CDR3 sequence reads: CASSWGTGSSYEQYF. The CDR3 region has the DNA TGTGCCAGCAGCTGGGGGACAGGGAGCTCCTACGAGCAGTACTTC.

With respect to this clone: This sample also contains other DNA sequences that code for the same CDR3. The J gene is TRBJ1-1, the V gene TRBV6-5; D is possibly TRBD1 (5 bases). The CDR3 is 14 amino acids. Germline CDR1 is MNHEY and CDR2 is SVGAGI. V lost 0 bases and J lost 5, with 10 bases in between. The CDR3 region has the DNA TGTGCCAGCAGTTACTCGGGGCGGGGAACTGAAGCTTTCTTT. Its translation is CASSYSGRGTEAFF.

The CDR3 region has the DNA TGTGCCAGCAGGGGGGGTGGGGTGAGCGGGAGGCGGAGAGAGCAGTACTTC. Protein product: CASRGGGVSGRRREQYF. The chain has TRBV2 and TRBJ2-7; 9 bases agree with TRBD2. V trimming: 6 bases; J trimming: 7 bases; junction bases outside the gene matches: 19. This CDR3 has 17 residues. Germline V gene lookup returns CDR1 SNHLY and CDR2 FYNNEI. Full variable domain (outside the CDR3, taken from reference TRBV2 and TRBJ2-7): EPEVTQTPSHQVTQMGQEVILRCVPISNHLYFYWYRQILGQKVEFLVSFYNNEISEKSEIFDDQFSVERPDGSNFTLKIRSTKLEDSAMYFCASRGGGVSGRRREQYFGPGTRLTVT.

This clone has only one observation. The rearrangement uses TRBV6-1 and TRBJ1-4, with D perhaps TRBD1 (6 bases). Germline values: CDR1 MNHNS, CDR2 SASEGT. V dropped 7 bases and J dropped 5 bases, with 14 bases sitting between them. CDR3 size: 14 residues. The CDR3 DNA sequence: TGTGCCAGCACCCCAACAGGGATCAATGAAAAACTGTTTTTT. It translates to CASTPTGINEKLFF.

The J gene is TRBJ1-5, the V gene TRBV2; a possible D gene is TRBD1 (6 bases). V shed 5 bases and J shed 4 bases, with 12 bases lying between them. The V gene's germline CDR1 is SNHLY and CDR2 FYNNEI. The CDR3 runs to 14 residues. For the CDR3, the DNA is TGTGCCAGCAGTTTCCAGGGGACAAATCAGCCCCAGCATTTT. Encoded protein: CASSFQGTNQPQHF.

This rearrangement joins TRBV19 to TRBJ1-5, with 7 bases fitting TRBD1. Germline values: CDR1 LNHDA, CDR2 SQIVND (reference sequence). J lost 0 bases, V lost 6 bases, and 8 bases had no gene match. The CDR3 consists of 16 residues. The CDR3 DNA is TGTGCCAGTAGGCGGCGGGAGGGGGCTAGCAATCAGCCCCAGCATTTT. This gives the protein CASRRREGASNQPQHF.

This chain joins TRBV10-3 and TRBJ2-7; perhaps TRBD2 as D (7 bases). CDR3 length equals 16 residues. The V gene lost 0 bases and the J gene lost 7 bases, with 19 bases spanning the gap. The V gene's germline CDR1 is ENHRY and CDR2 SYGVKD. In nucleotides, the CDR3 is TGTGCCATCAGTGAGTCGTTCGGCGGGGGCCGGAGTGAGCAGTACTTC. It encodes CAISESFGGGRSEQYF.

In nucleotides, the CDR3 is TGTGCCAGCAGTTTAACCAGGAGGGTAGGGCCCCAGCATTTT. It encodes CASSLTRRVGPQHF. V is TRBV27 and J is TRBJ1-5; D uncertain. Germline CDR1 and CDR2: MNHEY and SMNVEV (reference sequence). The CDR3 runs to 14 residues. V shed 2 bases and J shed 9 bases, with 14 bases lying between them.

As DNA, the CDR3 is TGTGCCAGCAGTTACCTGTCTAGCGGGAACGATGAGCAGTTCTTC. Translating gives CASSYLSSGNDEQFF. The rearrangement uses TRBV6-6 and TRBJ2-1, with 9 nucleotides matching TRBD2. The germline CDR1 and CDR2 sequences are MNHNY and SVGAGI (reference sequence). The CDR3 is 15 residues long. The ends lost 2 bases at V and 8 bases at J; junction bases unmatched: 7.

The V gene is TRBV4-1, the J gene TRBJ2-3; D unresolved. V lost 7 bases and J 1 base, leaving 18 bases between the germline ends. CDR1 is MGHRA and CDR2 is YSYEKL in the germline V gene. The CDR3 spans 16 residues. CDR3 residues: CASKLIAASGTDTQYF. The CDR3 nucleotides are TGCGCCAGCAAACTAATCGCAGCTTCAGGCACAGATACGCAGTATTTT.

This clone was seen a single time. This chain links TRBV11-3 with TRBJ2-1, with 8 bases lining up with TRBD2. This CDR3 spans 12 amino acids. CDR1 and CDR2 (germline): SGHNT, YENEEA. V gave up 3 bases and J gave up 13 bases; unmatched junction bases: 5. The CDR3 DNA sequence: TGTGCCAGCAGCTTTAGCGGGATTGATCAGTTCTTC. As protein: CASSFSGIDQFF.

CDR3 sequence: CASSIGSTAVYGYTF. The DNA of the CDR3 is TGTGCCAGTAGTATAGGAAGCACAGCAGTTTATGGCTACACCTTC. V is TRBV19 and J is TRBJ1-2; D unresolved. The CDR3 covers 15 residues. From germline, CDR1 is LNHDA and CDR2 SQIVND (reference sequence). Trimming removed 1 base at V and 5 bases at J, with 14 bases between.

The CDR3 sequence is CASSLSGYTDTQYF. In DNA, the CDR3 is TGCGCCAGCAGCCTTAGCGGATACACAGATACGCAGTATTTT. The V gene is TRBV5-1, the J gene TRBJ2-3; D is perhaps TRBD2 (6 bases). Trimming stripped 4 bases from V and 2 bases from J, with 11 bases between. CDR3 length: 14 amino acids. CDR1 and CDR2 (germline): SGHRS, YFSETQ.